Below, 21 T cell receptor beta chains from the same sample are listed, as sequenced in a study of cytomegalovirus exposure and HLA in healthy donors. The PCR was carried out with 60 Vbeta primers and 13 Jbeta primers. TCRdb's table, derived via immunoSEQ multiplex PCR, lists solely in-frame clones and lacks some. The top ten clones hold about 2% of a sample with under 200,000 clones, around 85% of them seen once. Sequenced sample: PBMCs. The receptors were gathered from a human donor in good health.

The chain employs TRBV7-9 and TRBJ1-2; TRBD1 matches at 9 bases. This CDR3 spans 17 amino acids. V lost 9 bases, J lost 3 bases, and 17 bases stayed unmatched. The germline V gene has CDR1 SEHNR and CDR2 FQNEAQ (reference sequence). CDR3 in DNA: TGTGCCAGTAACGATGCGCGGGACAGGGCCAGGGACTATGGCTACACCTTC. Protein product: CASNDARDRARDYGYTF. The full variable domain, its missing parts supplied by reference TRBV7-9 and TRBJ1-2, is DTGVSQNPRHKITKRGQNVTFRCDPISEHNRLYWYRQTLGQGPEFLTYFQNEAQLEKSRLLSDRFSAERPKGSFSTLEIQRTEQGDSAMYLCASNDARDRARDYGYTFGSGTRLTVV.

J is TRBJ2-5 and V is TRBV4-1, with TRBD1 matching 7 bases. Gene TRBJ2-7 matches the end of the DNA better, so the J call may be wrong. Per germline, CDR1 MGHRA and CDR2 YSYEKL. The CDR3 has 15 residues. The CDR3 nucleotides read TGCGCCAGCAGCCAAGGTATCGGGACAGAATACGAGCAGTACTTC. Encoded protein: CASSQGIGTEYEQYF.

The chain has TRBV19 and TRBJ2-3; 10 positions match TRBD2. This CDR3 has 18 residues. V was clipped by 4 bases and J by 2 bases; unmatched bases: 12. Germline V gene data show CDR1 as LNHDA and CDR2 as SQIVND (reference sequence). CDR3 nucleotide sequence: TGTGCCAGTAGTACCCTCATTGCTAGCGGGGGACCCACAGATACGCAGTATTTT. Translation: CASSTLIASGGPTDTQYF.

V is TRBV7-3 and J is TRBJ2-1; D not certain. This CDR3 is built from 14 residues. The germline V gene encodes CDR1 SGHTA and CDR2 FQGTGA. V gave up 8 bases and J gave up 10 bases, with 21 bases separating them. CDR3 sequence (DNA): TGTGCCAGCTCCAAACCCGGCCGAGGTTGCGAGCAGTTCTTC. Encoded protein: CASSKPGRGCEQFF.

The chain employs TRBV6-5 and TRBJ2-7, with TRBD1 as a possible D gene (5 bases). This CDR3 has 15 residues. Germline lookup yields CDR1 MNHEY and CDR2 SVGAGI. V was cut by 6 bases and J by 0 bases, with 15 bases left in between. The DNA of the CDR3 is TGTGCCAGCAGCCAACGGACAAGAATCTCCTACGAGCAGTACTTC. Amino acid sequence: CASSQRTRISYEQYF.

Regarding this clone: A junction end diverges from the germline sequence, so it may reflect a read error. V is TRBV4-3 and J is TRBJ2-3; D is ambiguous. The CDR3 extends over 13 amino acids. Germline V gene lookup returns CDR1 LGHNA and CDR2 YSLEER. DNA for the CDR3: TGCGCCAGCAGCCAAGATCGAGTCCCTCCCCTCATTTTT. Its protein product is CASSQDRVPPLIF.

The V gene is TRBV18, the J gene TRBJ1-1; tentatively, D is TRBD1 (6 bases). This CDR3 region has 15 residues. With 3 bases removed from V and 1 base from J, the gap between germline ends came to 12 bases. The germline V gene encodes CDR1 KGHSH and CDR2 LQKENI. CDR3 nucleotides: TGTGCCAGCTCACCCCAGGGGAGTCAGAACACTGAAGCTTTCTTT. Translation gives CASSPQGSQNTEAFF.

The rearrangement links TRBV5-4 to TRBJ1-2, with 7 bases aligning to TRBD1. V gave up 0 bases and J gave up 8 bases; unmatched junction bases: 10. Germline V gives CDR1 SGHNT, CDR2 YYREEE (reference sequence). CDR3 length: 15 amino acids. CDR3 in amino acids: CASSLEFDREGGYTF. The CDR3 DNA sequence: TGTGCCAGCAGCTTGGAGTTTGACAGGGAAGGCGGCTACACCTTC.

The CDR3, as DNA: TGTGCCAGCAGTAGGCTACAGGGACTGAACACTGAAGCTTTCTTT. Translation gives CASSRLQGLNTEAFF. The rearrangement links TRBV27 to TRBJ1-1; possible D gene TRBD1, 6 bases. The germline V and J ends were trimmed by 5 bases and 0 bases, with 13 bases remaining between them. This CDR3 has 15 amino acids. Germline assignment: CDR1 MNHEY and CDR2 SMNVEV (reference sequence).

A few counts support this clone. The chain uses TRBV4-1 and TRBJ2-3; TRBD2 agrees at 7 bases. The V gene end was trimmed by 0 bases and the J gene end by 1 base; junction bases not matched to a gene: 1. CDR1 MGHRA and CDR2 YSYEKL come from the germline V gene. The CDR3 spans 15 residues. In nucleotides, the CDR3 is TGCGCCAGCAGCCAAGATCGGGGGGGCACAGATACGCAGTATTTT. This gives the protein CASSQDRGGTDTQYF.

This chain joins TRBV27 and TRBJ1-1; possibly TRBD1 for D (6 bases). Germline V gene data show CDR1 as MNHEY and CDR2 as SMNVEV (reference sequence). The V and J ends lost 0 bases and 12 bases respectively, with 17 bases between them. CDR3 length: 14 residues. The CDR3 sequence is CASSLSPTGRGSFF. In DNA form, the CDR3 reads TGTGCCAGCAGTTTATCTCCGACAGGACGGGGTTCTTTCTTT.

A few counts support this clone. The CDR3 sequence: CSTLRIRGGRGTGGTEAFF. In DNA form, the CDR3 reads TGTTCCACCCTCCGCATCCGAGGGGGACGAGGGACGGGGGGCACTGAAGCTTTCTTT. This chain uses TRBV7-9 with TRBJ1-1; D is possibly TRBD1 (6 bases). Germline CDR1 is SEHNR and CDR2 is FQNEAQ (reference sequence). There are 19 residues in the CDR3.

As for this clone: The same CDR3 also results from other DNA sequences found in this sample. J is TRBJ1-4 and V is TRBV7-9; D might be TRBD1 (6 bases). The V and J ends lost 3 bases and 7 bases respectively, with 6 bases between them. Germline loops: CDR1 SEHNR, CDR2 FQNEAQ (reference sequence). The CDR3 runs to 12 residues. The CDR3 region has the DNA TGTGCCAGCAGCTTGACAGGTGAAAAACTGTTTTTT. Encoded protein: CASSLTGEKLFF.

This clone was seen more than once but under ten times. The chain couples TRBV9 to TRBJ2-5; the match to TRBD1 covers 10 bases. Germline values: CDR1 SGDLS, CDR2 YYNGEE. The ends lost 0 bases at V and 5 bases at J; junction bases unmatched: 4. This CDR3 contains 15 residues. The CDR3 sequence is CASSVGQGAGETQYF. The DNA of the CDR3 is TGTGCCAGCAGCGTAGGACAGGGGGCCGGGGAGACCCAGTACTTC.

The chain links TRBV6-5 to TRBJ2-5; 10 bases line up with TRBD2. Trimming removed 4 bases from V and 5 bases from J; junction bases left unmatched: 7. CDR1 and CDR2 (germline): MNHEY, SVGAGI. The CDR3 consists of 15 residues. The CDR3 reads CASSSPAGGPETQYF. The CDR3 DNA reads TGTGCCAGCAGTTCTCCAGCGGGGGGGCCTGAGACCCAGTACTTC.

This chain connects TRBV2 to TRBJ2-5; 7 nucleotides agree with TRBD1. Near its end, the DNA agrees better with TRBJ2-7, so the J call may be wrong. There are 13 residues in the CDR3. In germline, CDR1 is SNHLY, CDR2 FYNNEI. In nucleotides, the CDR3 is TGTGCCAGCAGTGGGGACAGCAACTACGAGCAGTACTTC. This encodes CASSGDSNYEQYF.

The genes are TRBV5-6 and TRBJ2-5, with 9 bases that match TRBD1. The CDR3 spans 14 residues. CDR1 and CDR2 from the germline V gene are SGHDT and YYEEEE. J gave up 5 bases and V 3 bases, and 5 bases lay outside the gene matches. The CDR3 DNA follows: TGTGCCAGCAGCTCTACAGGGGGCCAGGAGACCCAGTACTTC. Its protein is CASSSTGGQETQYF.

This chain uses TRBV4-3 with TRBJ1-2, with TRBD1 matching 9 bases. J gave up 5 bases and V 3 bases, and 13 bases lay outside the gene matches. The CDR3 loop spans 17 amino acids. The germline gives CDR1 LGHNA, CDR2 YSLEER. CDR3 region: CASSQYLQGAGLYGYTF. For the CDR3, the DNA is TGCGCCAGCAGCCAGTACCTACAGGGGGCAGGCCTATATGGCTACACCTTC.

This clone was observed a few times. V usage is TRBV5-6 and J usage is TRBJ1-1; no clear D gene. V lost 6 bases and J 0 bases, leaving 15 bases between the germline ends. From germline, CDR1 is SGHDT and CDR2 YYEEEE. The CDR3 sequence is 15 residues long. Here the CDR3 DNA reads TGTGCCAGCAAAGTCAGGCAGATAATGAACACTGAAGCTTTCTTT. Amino acids: CASKVRQIMNTEAFF.

The chain employs TRBV7-9 and TRBJ2-3, with a tentative D call TRBD2 (5 bases). The V end was cut by 5 bases, the J end by 11 bases, with 14 bases between. The CDR3 has 12 residues. Germline CDR1 and CDR2: SEHNR and FQNEAQ (reference sequence). The DNA of the CDR3 is TGTGCCAGCAGCGGAGCTCTAGAGGGGCAGTATTTT. This translates into CASSGALEGQYF.

The gene calls are TRBV2 and TRBJ1-5, with no clear D. Germline-derived CDR1 and CDR2 are SNHLY and FYNNEI. This CDR3 is 13 amino acids long. The germline V and J ends were trimmed by 11 bases and 0 bases, with 11 bases remaining between them. The CDR3 nucleotides read TGTGCCGGGCGGGTAGATAGCAATCAGCCCCAGCATTTT. Amino acid sequence: CAGRVDSNQPQHF.